The T cell receptor (beta chain) under discussion was sequenced for a study of cytomegalovirus exposure and HLA in healthy donors. Trimming took off 3 bases at V and 0 bases at J, with 9 bases between the two ends. The CDR3 sequence is 15 residues long. Germline V gene lookup returns CDR1 MNHEY and CDR2 SMNVEV (reference sequence). The PCR used 60 Vbeta and 13 Jbeta primers. The protocol was immunoSEQ multiplex PCR, while the TCRdb copy is restricted to in-frame clones and leaves out a portion. The sample holds fewer than 70,000 clones; 65% to 90% are singletons and the top ten take 1.6%. This clone has only one observation. Its antigen is not identified. Findings and caveats of the study: It has been reported that TCR beta sequences accurately predicted the HLA-A and HLA-B alleles of most subjects.

The source of this sequence is a human donor in good health. The rearrangement joins TRBV27 to TRBJ2-1; perhaps TRBD2 as D (5 bases). The sequenced sample consisted of PBMCs. The CDR3 nucleotides are TGTGCCAGCAGTTTGGAGGTCAGCTCCTACAATGAGCAGTTCTTC. Protein product: CASSLEVSSYNEQFF.